This TCR beta chain was recorded in a study of blood T cell repertoires in COVID-19. Study background: The study drew acute and convalescent COVID-19 samples from the United States, Italy and Spain. PBMCs, B-cell-depleted T cells, or T cells were the source of the cDNA or gDNA that made up the material.

Trimming stripped 1 base from V and 4 bases from J, with 14 bases between. Germline lookup yields CDR1 SGHTA and CDR2 FQGNSA. CDR3 length: 16 residues. In the original analysis: Reference gene primer amplification gave nucleated cell count estimates. Sequencing used immunoSEQ multiplex PCR; TCRdb keeps in-frame clones, though not all of them. The V and J calls and clone size come from that table; D and trimming were worked out from the DNA. The sample yields 150,000 or so clones, 80% to 90% seen once. Followed over time, Seattle patients had been enrolled while infection was active. The source is a man in his fifties or sixties with COVID-19, enrolled during active disease. The genes are TRBV7-2 and TRBJ1-3; the D gene is possibly TRBD1 (5 bases). Sequences were obtained from peripheral blood. The CDR3 loop is CASSLVGAREGNTIYF. The CDR3 bases are TGTGCCAGCAGCTTAGTTGGGGCCAGGGAAGGAAACACCATATATTTT.